Presented here are 5 T cell receptor beta chains from one specimen sequenced in a study of shared clonotypes between healthy human individuals. Here immunoSEQ multiplex PCR was the method, and the copy in TCRdb shows in-frame clones only, minus some. The sample holds roughly 2.2 million clones, over 90% seen once. Sequenced sample: naive CD4+ T cells from PBMCs. Subset reported: CD45RA+ positively selected. The receptors were gathered from a young man in good health. Some clones in this sample may be carry-over from other donors' samples.

V and J are TRBV18 and TRBJ2-5, with a tentative D call TRBD2 (6 bases). The CDR3 is 14 residues long. CDR1 KGHSH and CDR2 LQKENI come from the germline V gene. Deletions cut 3 bases from V and 4 bases from J, with 12 bases between. CDR3 in amino acids: CASSPGGGGETQYF. DNA for the CDR3: TGTGCCAGCTCACCGGGGGGAGGAGGAGAGACCCAGTACTTC.

The chain has TRBV7-2 and TRBJ2-3, with 9 bases that match TRBD1. CDR1 is SGHTA and CDR2 is FQGNSA in the germline V gene. The CDR3 is made up of 15 amino acids. V lost 1 base and J lost 4; bases outside the gene matches: 3. The CDR3 protein is CASSLGGQGPDTQYF. The CDR3 nucleotides are TGTGCCAGCAGCTTAGGAGGACAGGGGCCAGATACGCAGTATTTT.

V usage is TRBV10-1 and J usage is TRBJ1-2, with TRBD1 matching 7 bases. Germline CDR1 and CDR2: WNHNN and SYGVQD (reference sequence). The CDR3 covers 14 residues. Trimming removed 6 bases from V and 3 bases from J; junction bases left unmatched: 7. CDR3 sequence reads: CASRGRRGHYGYTF. The CDR3 DNA sequence: TGCGCCAGCAGGGGGAGGAGGGGGCACTATGGCTACACCTTC.

The J gene is TRBJ1-2, the V gene TRBV2, with 7 bases matching TRBD1. The CDR3 totals 13 residues. With 6 bases clipped from V and 10 bases from J, the junction kept 11 bases outside the gene matches. Germline values: CDR1 SNHLY, CDR2 FYNNEI. CDR3 nucleotides: TGTGCCAGCAGGAACATCGGACAGGAGGTCTACACCTTC. This codes for CASRNIGQEVYTF.

The chain carries TRBV4-1 and TRBJ2-3, with TRBD1 identical over 10 bases. The junction had 7 bases not matched to a gene; V was cut back by 1 base and J by 3 bases. CDR1 is MGHRA and CDR2 is YSYEKL in the germline V gene. The CDR3 is 17 residues long. CDR3 coding DNA: TGCGCCAGCAGCCAAGGGAGACAGGGGGCTAAAACAGATACGCAGTATTTT. Translating it yields CASSQGRQGAKTDTQYF.